These 14 T cell receptor beta chains were all obtained from the same sample, sequenced in a study of CD8 T cells in ankylosing spondylitis. A single record per CDR3 protein comes from TCRdb applying MiXCR to the 5' RACE reads. The table lists some 340,000 distinct CDR3 sequences, roughly 14% of them singletons. Material: blood, either unsorted or a sorted T cell fraction (not recorded which). The receptors stem from a male donor with ankylosing spondylitis or in good health (not recorded which).

This chain joins TRBV4-1 and TRBJ2-7, with D tentatively TRBD1 (5 bases). Deletions cut 4 bases from V and 0 bases from J, with 13 bases between. Germline V gene lookup returns CDR1 MGHRA and CDR2 YSYEKL. CDR3 size: 15 residues. CDR3 in amino acids: CASSLSGPSSYEQYF. The CDR3, as DNA: TGCGCCAGCAGCCTTTCAGGGCCGAGCTCCTACGAGCAGTACTTC.

J is TRBJ1-2 and V is TRBV24-1, with 8 bases that match TRBD1. Looked up from germline, CDR1 is KGHDR and CDR2 is SFDVKD. This CDR3 is built from 16 residues. J was trimmed by 6 bases and V by 3 bases; bases with no gene match: 11. The CDR3 nucleotides are TGTGCCACCAGTGATATTGAAGGGGACAGGTGGGATGGCTACACCTTC. This codes for CATSDIEGDRWDGYTF.

The gene calls are TRBV3-1 and TRBJ1-1; D is perhaps TRBD1 (5 bases). This CDR3 has 13 amino acids. Germline loops: CDR1 LGHDT, CDR2 YNNKEL (reference sequence). V shed 6 bases and J shed 5 bases, with 13 bases lying between them. CDR3 sequence reads: CASRTWGRTEAFF. Written as DNA, the CDR3 is TGTGCCAGCAGAACGTGGGGGAGGACTGAAGCTTTCTTT.

The rearrangement uses TRBV4-1 and TRBJ2-7; D may be TRBD1 (6 bases). The V end lost 0 bases, the J end lost 3 bases, and 15 bases lay between the germline ends. CDR1 is MGHRA, CDR2 YSYEKL, per germline. The CDR3 length is 16 residues. CDR3 DNA sequence: TGCGCCAGCAGCCAAGACGGACTGGGGGCCGTCTACGAGCAGTACTTC. Protein: CASSQDGLGAVYEQYF.

This clonotype showed up just a few times. J is TRBJ1-1 and V is TRBV30, with 7 bases that match TRBD1. Losses at the gene ends were 3 bases for V and 6 bases for J; bases not matched to a gene: 4. There are 12 residues in the CDR3. Per the germline V gene, CDR1 is GTSNPN and CDR2 is SVGIG (reference sequence). CDR3 in DNA: TGTGCCTGGAGGACGACAGGGTCTGAAGCTTTCTTT. Translated: CAWRTTGSEAFF.

The chain joins TRBV5-1 to TRBJ1-4, with 7 bases lining up with TRBD1. The CDR3 extends over 15 amino acids. The J segment lost 8 bases and the V segment lost 0 bases, leaving 7 bases of the junction unmatched. Germline assignment: CDR1 SGHRS and CDR2 YFSETQ. This CDR3 reads CASSLGAGGEEKLFF. The CDR3 DNA follows: TGCGCCAGCAGCTTGGGCGCAGGGGGTGAAGAAAAACTGTTTTTT.

There are many counts of this clonotype. The CDR3, as DNA: TGTGCCATCAGTGAGTCGGCTAGCGGGGGATACAATGAGCAGTTCTTC. Protein product: CAISESASGGYNEQFF. V gene TRBV10-3 combines with J gene TRBJ2-1, with 10 bases aligning to TRBD2. Unmatched junction bases numbered 3, after V lost 0 bases and J lost 4 bases. Germline V gene sequence: CDR1 ENHRY, CDR2 SYGVKD. The CDR3 extends over 16 amino acids.

This clonotype came up a few times. The V and J genes are TRBV2 and TRBJ1-2; D gene ambiguous. This CDR3 has 14 residues. Trimming left V 2 bases short and J 0 bases short, with 7 bases between. Germline values: CDR1 SNHLY, CDR2 FYNNEI. DNA of the CDR3: TGTGCCAGCAGTGAAAACACCGCTAACTATGGCTACACCTTC. Amino acids: CASSENTANYGYTF.

This clonotype was counted only a few times. V and J are TRBV5-1 and TRBJ2-1; possibly TRBD1 for D (6 bases). CDR3 size: 15 residues. Germline V gives CDR1 SGHRS, CDR2 YFSETQ. V was shortened by 0 bases and J by 10 bases, with 17 bases between the two germline ends. CDR3 residues: CASSLAPPSDREQFF. For the CDR3, the DNA is TGCGCCAGCAGCTTGGCCCCACCTTCGGACAGAGAGCAGTTCTTC. The complete variable domain, with remaining parts taken from reference TRBV5-1 and TRBJ2-1, reads KAGVTQTPRYLIKTRGQQVTLSCSPISGHRSVSWYQQTPGQGLQFLFEYFSETQRNKGNFPGRFSGRQFSNSRSEMNVSTLELGDSALYLCASSLAPPSDREQFFGPGTRLTVL.

This clonotype has a count of ten or more. V is TRBV10-3 and J is TRBJ2-3; D possibly corresponds to TRBD2 (6 bases). Germline values: CDR1 ENHRY, CDR2 SYGVKD. The CDR3 has 14 residues. Between the trimmed V and J ends, which lost 3 bases and 2 bases, there was a span of 9 bases. This chain's CDR3 is CAISERGITDTQYF. As DNA, the CDR3 is TGTGCCATCAGTGAACGGGGGATCACAGATACGCAGTATTTT.

This clonotype was counted only a few times. The chain couples TRBV19 to TRBJ1-4; D unresolved. Germline-derived CDR1 and CDR2 are LNHDA and SQIVND (reference sequence). V gave up 0 bases and J gave up 8 bases, with 1 base separating them. This CDR3 has 11 residues. Here the CDR3 reads CASSIEEKLFF. CDR3 coding DNA: TGTGCCAGTAGTATAGAAGAAAAACTGTTTTTT.

Many counts were recorded for this clonotype. The chain links TRBV30 to TRBJ2-7, with D possibly TRBD2 on 6 matching bases. V gave up 2 bases and J gave up 0 bases, with 11 bases separating them. Germline-derived CDR1 and CDR2 are GTSNPN and SVGIG (reference sequence). The CDR3 contains 14 residues. CDR3 DNA: TGTGCCTGGAGTAGGGACTCCTACTCCTACGAGCAGTACTTC. Its translation is CAWSRDSYSYEQYF. The variable domain in full, completed from reference TRBV30 and TRBJ2-7, reads SQTIHQWPATLVQPVGSPLSLECTVEGTSNPNLYWYRQAAGRGLQLLFYSVGIGQISSEVPQNLSASRPQDRQFILSSKKLLLSDSGFYLCAWSRDSYSYEQYFGPGTRLTVT.

V and J are TRBV20-1 and TRBJ2-3, with 13 bases lining up with TRBD2. After removal of 5 bases from V and 2 bases from J, the junction contained 7 bases not matched to a gene. The CDR3 totals 16 residues. CDR1 and CDR2 (germline): DFQATT, SNEGSKA (reference sequence). CDR3 in DNA: TGCAGTGCTGGAGGACTAGCGGGGGAGGTCACAGATACGCAGTATTTT. As protein: CSAGGLAGEVTDTQYF.

The chain is built from TRBV7-9 and TRBJ2-3; 11 nucleotides line up with TRBD2. Germline V gene lookup returns CDR1 SEHNR and CDR2 FQNEAQ (reference sequence). V shed 5 bases and J 3 bases; nucleotides not matched to a gene: 10. CDR3 length: 17 amino acids. In DNA, the CDR3 is TGTGCCAGCAGCCGAATTATAGCGGGAGGGTTTACAGATACGCAGTATTTT. It specifies CASSRIIAGGFTDTQYF.